This entry concerns a single T cell receptor beta chain. It has no known antigen specificity. It has no much larger one-base neighbor in the sample; base qualities were not kept. Participants in the prospective study were aged roughly 18 to 89 years, lived in some 24 United States geographic areas, and enrolled through a virtual design. In the prospective study, participants were assigned to cohorts based on the clinical history participants reported in a screening survey and a study questionnaire. Recovered participants in ImmuneRACE Cohort 3 were defined by two consecutive negative NP/OP PCR tests, clearance by a healthcare professional, or resolution of symptoms. In the prospective study, whole blood, serum and a nasopharyngeal or oropharyngeal swab were collected from each participant by mobile phlebotomists. Participants in the prospective study had the option to provide additional blood draws and questionnaires over a roughly 2-month period. Before DNA extraction, prospective study blood samples were shipped either frozen or at room temperature.

CDR1 and CDR2 were assigned from the germline V gene as MNHNS and SASEGT. Spanning cysteine to phenylalanine, the CDR3 consists of 16 amino acids. Only the CDR3 part of the read is kept: 48 bases, read in frame from the first base. Trimming leaves V shorter by 2 bases and J shorter by 0 bases, with the junction holding 5 bases beyond the gene matches. This entry comes from a study of blood T cell repertoires in COVID-19 (dated by TCRdb to 2020 to 2021). Regarding the complete study: Collaborator samples came from the United States, Italy and Spain and covered acute and convalescent phases of COVID-19. The samples were drawn from the first 160 participants of the ongoing ImmuneRACE study and from some 1,300 subjects provided by 6 global collaborators. Deeply sampled blood TCRbeta repertoires from subjects exposed to, actively infected with, or recovered from COVID-19 were included in the dataset. Where available, HLA class I and class II types were obtained from metadata supplied by the sample provider rather than from assay-based typing. Nearly every sample came with metadata listing a de-identified subject ID, COVID-19 status, age in years and sex. The material from the prospective study consisted of cDNA or gDNA derived from T cells, B-cell-depleted T cells, or PBMCs. A freely available public database, intended as a resource for researchers studying the immune response to SARS-CoV-2, is where the repertoires were released. On the study overall, not on this receptor specifically: Clinical and demographic metadata were provided uncurated, with the amount varying by source and participant.

TCRbeta CDR3 regions were amplified from genomic DNA by means of the immunoSEQ Assay, a bias-controlled multiplex PCR. Processing in the source paper ran as follows. Within the assay, amplification of reference gene primers was used to estimate how many nucleated cells each sample contained. To quantify the absolute abundance of each unique TCRbeta CDR3 rearrangement, sequence reads were collapsed and filtered. Productive Simpson clonality was computed per sample as the square root of Simpson's diversity index over productive rearrangements. This immuneACCESS table, as held by TCRdb, lists in-frame sequences with V and J called but not all clones. Of the missing ones, under half trace to an unresolved V gene in checked studies; the others have no known cause. V, J and clone size reflect that table, while D and trimming were determined from the DNA. The sample data list about 140,000 clones, and roughly 85% of these were observed just once. The top ten hold roughly 2.9% of the sample.

The TCR was taken from a woman aged 50 to 60 who had recovered from COVID-19. The sequence is built from TRBV6-1 and TRBJ2-3; a stretch of 7 junction bases matches TRBD2. The sample was PBMCs or T cells enriched from blood (not recorded which). The CDR3 reads as follows: CASSERLATSTDTQYF. The DNA sequence is TGTGCCAGCAGTGAAAGACTAGCTACTAGCACAGATACGCAGTATTTT.